This T cell receptor beta chain was profiled in a study of early T cells in non-severe SARS-CoV-2 infection. Study background: RNA in bulk from unsorted whole blood was sequenced, and chains were unpaired. General study points: A preference for anti-spike CD8 responses marked VDJdb matching, which missed private and CD4 specificities.

A note on this clonotype: Its target is unknown.

TCRdb independently ran MiXCR on the 5' RACE reads; one entry per CDR3 protein. Of tens of thousands of distinct CDR3 sequences listed, 10% to 15% are singletons. The sample was whole blood. The TCR originated in an adult who was a healthcare worker with PCR-confirmed SARS-CoV-2 infection or an uninfected control (not recorded which).

In nucleotides, the CDR3 is TGCGCCAGCAGAGGGGGAGAAGATACGCAGTATTTT. Protein: CASRGGEDTQYF. The chain joins TRBV4-1 to TRBJ2-3, with a possible D match to TRBD1 (6 bases). Germline V gene sequence: CDR1 MGHRA, CDR2 YSYEKL. V lost 6 bases, J lost 5 bases, and 9 bases lay in between. CDR3 length equals 12 residues.